Shown below are 32 T cell receptor beta chains from a single sample sequenced in a study of CD8+CD57+ T cells in acquired aplastic anemia. Genomic DNA, the template, was used for profiling of the TCR beta VDJ and CDR3. From the reads, TCRdb called clonotypes with MiXCR, one entry per CDR3 protein. The sample holds hundreds of thousands of distinct CDR3 sequences, 65% to 75% seen once. Sequencing input: sorted CD4+, CD8+, or CD8+CD57+ T cells (not recorded which) from PBMCs. The receptors shown here come from a human donor in good health, serving as a control.

In its sample, this clonotype was seen many times. The junction differs from germline at one of its ends, possibly a read error. The rearrangement links TRBV7-2 to TRBJ2-2; D not resolved. CDR1 SGHTA and CDR2 FQGNSA come from the germline V gene. This CDR3 spans 14 amino acids. CDR3 loop: CANSWRPLDGELFF. In DNA, the CDR3 is TGTGCCAACAGCTGGCGACCCCTCGACGGGGAGCTGTTTTTT.

About this clonotype: The final CDR3 position lacks the conserved phenylalanine or tryptophan, pointing to a likely read error. Because the CDR3's place on the DNA is in doubt, the DNA is left out and the CDR3 is given as listed by TCRdb. The rearrangement uses TRBV7-6 and TRBJ2-5; TRBD2 is taken as the D call from the table, unchecked against the DNA. Inclusive of both ends, the CDR3 amounts to 13 amino acids. Per germline, CDR1 SGHVS and CDR2 FNYEAQ. The CDR3 protein is CASSPPCEQYFGP.

This chain uses TRBV7-2 with TRBJ1-2; no definite D call. The CDR3 loop spans 15 amino acids. V gave up 2 bases and J gave up 2 bases, with 12 bases separating them. Germline CDR1 is SGHTA and CDR2 is FQGNSA. The CDR3 coding sequence is TGTGCCAGCAGCTTACCCTTGGGCGAGAACTATGGCTACACCTTC. Protein: CASSLPLGENYGYTF.

The chain combines TRBV20-1 with TRBJ2-7; D perhaps matches TRBD2 (6 bases). The CDR3 runs to 15 residues. V lost 0 bases to trimming and J lost 8 bases, with 20 bases between them. The germline V gene encodes CDR1 DFQATT and CDR2 SNEGSKA (reference sequence). The CDR3 bases are TGCAGTGCTAGAGAGACTAGTCGGGGAAGAGACAAGCAGTACTTC. Amino acid sequence: CSARETSRGRDKQYF.

The J gene is TRBJ2-3, the V gene TRBV12-3 or TRBV12-4; a weak D match, TRBD1 (5 bases). The CDR3 spans 14 residues. The germline V and J ends were trimmed by 9 bases and 0 bases, with 13 bases remaining between them. The CDR3, as DNA: TGTGCCAGTAGTGACCCAGGGAGCACAGATACGCAGTATTTT. It codes for CASSDPGSTDTQYF.

In its sample, this clonotype was seen once. One junction end does not reproduce the germline sequence, and a read error may be involved. The CDR3 DNA sequence: TGTGCCACCAGCAGCGAGACAGGGCGAGAGACCCAGTACTTC. This gives the protein CATSSETGRETQYF. This chain uses TRBV7-9 with TRBJ2-5, with 7 bases identical to TRBD1. Germline V gene lookup returns CDR1 SEHNR and CDR2 FQNEAQ (reference sequence). There are 14 residues in the CDR3.

For this clonotype: A junction end diverges from the germline sequence, so it may reflect a read error. For the CDR3, the DNA is TGTGCCGGCACCCCGGGACAGGGGGCGTTCGAGCGGTACTTC. This gives the protein CAGTPGQGAFERYF. The chain joins TRBV6-1 to TRBJ2-7, with 12 bases lining up with TRBD1. From germline, CDR1 is MNHNS and CDR2 SASEGT. The CDR3 runs 14 residues.

The genes are TRBV12-3 or TRBV12-4 and TRBJ2-3, with D tentatively TRBD2 (5 bases). V was clipped by 5 bases and J by 0 bases, with 9 bases between them. This CDR3 comprises 14 residues. CDR3 sequence (DNA): TGTGCCAGCAGTGAGCCGGGGAGCACAGATACGCAGTATTTT. Its translation: CASSEPGSTDTQYF.

The CDR3 loop reads CARRGGARNEQFF. CDR3 nucleotide sequence: TGTGCCAGGAGGGGTGGGGCCCGGAATGAGCAGTTCTTC. The chain has TRBV7-3 and TRBJ2-1; the D call may be TRBD1 or TRBD2 (5 bases each). The CDR3 spans 13 residues. Germline CDR1 and CDR2: SGHTA and FQGTGA. The ends were cut back, 9 bases at V and 7 bases at J, with 16 bases in the middle.

A word on this clonotype: In this CDR3 the conserved last residue, phenylalanine or tryptophan, is missing, so a read error is likely. The chain recombines TRBV15 with TRBJ1-5, with TRBD1 identical over 7 bases. This CDR3 has 15 amino acids. CDR1 and CDR2 (germline): LNHNV, YYDKDF (reference sequence). The CDR3 spells CASSRDSLSNQPQHC. The DNA of the CDR3 is TGTGCCAGCAGCAGGGACAGCCTTAGCAATCAGCCCCAGCATTGT.

Remarks on this clonotype: The junction shows a germline mismatch at one end, possibly a read error. This rearrangement joins TRBV6-6 to TRBJ2-5, with 11 bases identical to TRBD2. This CDR3 spans 16 amino acids. Germline V gene sequence: CDR1 MNHNY, CDR2 SVGAGI (reference sequence). The CDR3 spells CAISLAGGPSVETQYF. The DNA for the CDR3 is TGTGCCATCAGTTTAGCGGGGGGGCCGAGCGTCGAGACCCAGTACTTC.

J is TRBJ1-2 and V is TRBV12-3 or TRBV12-4; a possible D gene is TRBD1 (6 bases). The CDR3 covers 16 residues. Between the trimmed V and J ends, which lost 5 bases and 0 bases, there was a span of 16 bases. The CDR3 loop is CASSVSIQGPNYGYTF. CDR3 coding DNA: TGTGCCAGCAGTGTGTCGATACAGGGACCTAACTATGGCTACACCTTC.

Comments on this clonotype: At one of its ends the junction is not consistent with the germline gene, which may arise from a read error. The rearrangement joins TRBV30 to TRBJ1-3; TRBD1 might be the D (5 bases). Germline CDR1 reads GTSNPN; CDR2 reads SVGIG (reference sequence). CDR3 size: 14 residues. This CDR3 is CAWSGAGGGNAIYF. The CDR3 DNA follows: TGTGCCTGGAGTGGAGCGGGGGGTGGAAACGCCATATATTTT. Drawing the rest from reference TRBV30 and TRBJ1-3, the complete variable domain is SQTIHQWPATLVQPVGSPLSLECTVEGTSNPNLYWYRQAAGRGLQLLFYSVGIGQISSEVPQNLSASRPQDRQFILSSKKLLLSDSGFYLCAWSGAGGGNAIYFGEGSWLTVV.

This clonotype was seen once. The final CDR3 position lacks the conserved phenylalanine or tryptophan, pointing to a likely read error. Because the CDR3's place on the DNA is in doubt, the DNA is left out and the CDR3 is given as listed by TCRdb. The chain employs TRBV7-3 and TRBJ1-5. Germline-derived CDR1 and CDR2 are SGHTA and FQGTGA. The CDR3 numbers 11 amino acids, ends counted. CDR3 sequence reads: CASSFIEAHDY.

The chain has TRBV15 and TRBJ1-4; D perhaps matches TRBD1 (5 bases). Germline CDR1 is LNHNV and CDR2 is YYDKDF (reference sequence). Trimming took 1 base from V and 11 from J, leaving 11 bases between them. The CDR3 is made up of 13 amino acids. CDR3 amino acids: CATSRGNRDKLFF. The CDR3 DNA follows: TGTGCCACCAGCAGAGGCAATCGGGACAAACTGTTTTTT.

The chain combines TRBV7-3 with TRBJ1-5; no clear D gene. This CDR3 comprises 14 residues. The germline V and J ends were trimmed by 6 bases and 15 bases, with 24 bases remaining between them. CDR1 and CDR2 (germline): SGHTA, FQGTGA. The CDR3 region has the DNA TGTGCCAGCAGTTTACCGAGACCAAATCAGCCCTTGCATTTT. Translation: CASSLPRPNQPLHF.

In the case of this clonotype: Relative to the germline gene, one junction end is altered; a read error may explain this. This chain uses TRBV7-9 with TRBJ1-1, with D possibly being TRBD1 (5 bases). Germline V gives CDR1 SEHNR, CDR2 FQNEAQ (reference sequence). This CDR3 region has 14 residues. The CDR3 DNA is TGTGCCGGCAGCTTAACCGGGACTATGCCTGAAGATTTCTTT. Amino acids: CAGSLTGTMPEDFF.

Note on this clonotype: Because it lacks the conserved phenylalanine or tryptophan at the end, this CDR3 is likely a read error. The limits of the CDR3 on the DNA are not certain, so only TCRdb's listed CDR3 is given. The CDR3 sequence is CASSFSPGDYEQY. V usage is TRBV7-2 and J usage is TRBJ2-7; the D segment call TRBD1 is taken from the table without a DNA check. The CDR3 is 13 residues long, ends included. Germline loops: CDR1 SGHTA, CDR2 FQGNSA.

With respect to this clonotype: Germline and junction disagree at one end, which may indicate a read error. The chain recombines TRBV19 with TRBJ2-3; possibly TRBD2 for D (5 bases). Germline values: CDR1 LNHDA, CDR2 SQIVND (reference sequence). CDR3 length equals 15 residues. In DNA, the CDR3 is TGTGCCAGCAGTTTCGCTGGGCCTAGCACCGATACGCAGTATTTT. Translating gives CASSFAGPSTDTQYF.

Points on this clonotype: A junction end diverges from the germline sequence, so it may reflect a read error. This chain uses TRBV9 with TRBJ2-7; TRBD2 aligns across 8 bases. Germline V gene sequence: CDR1 SGDLS, CDR2 YYNGEE. The length of the CDR3 is 13 residues. This CDR3 is CASSRSGLVDQQF. CDR3 bases: TGTGCCAGCAGCAGGTCGGGACTAGTCGACCAGCAGTTC.

Comments on this clonotype: One end of the junction varies from germline; a read error may be responsible. The rearrangement joins TRBV20-1 to TRBJ2-3; D may be TRBD2 (6 bases). CDR1 and CDR2 from the germline V gene are DFQATT and SNEGSKA (reference sequence). The CDR3 runs 13 residues. The CDR3 region is CSAYAGGPDTQYF. CDR3 in DNA: TGCAGTGCTTACGCCGGGGGACCAGACACGCAGTATTTT.

In regard to this clonotype: The junction and the germline gene differ at one end; a read error may be behind it. CDR3 DNA: TGTGCCAGCAGCTCAGGCGGTGAACTAAAACACCCCTTT. It encodes CASSSGGELKHPF. The rearrangement links TRBV7-9 to TRBJ1-4; D uncertain. CDR3 length: 13 amino acids. Germline-derived CDR1 and CDR2 are SEHNR and FQNEAQ (reference sequence).

Worth noting for this clonotype: A junction end diverges from the germline sequence, so it may reflect a read error. The chain couples TRBV12-3 or TRBV12-4 to TRBJ2-2; the D call may be TRBD1 or TRBD2 (5 bases each). There are 13 residues in the CDR3. CDR3 DNA: TGTGCCAGCAGGCCGGGGCGGACCGGGGAGTTGGTTTTT. It is translated as CASRPGRTGELVF.

In the case of this clonotype: Germline and junction disagree at one end, which may indicate a read error. The CDR3 reads CARDRGRETIF. CDR3 nucleotides: TGCGCCAGAGACCGGGGGCGGGAAACTATCTTT. The V call is TRBV5-1, the J call TRBJ1-1; tentatively, D is TRBD1 (6 bases). The CDR3 extends over 11 amino acids. The germline CDR1 and CDR2 sequences are SGHRS and YFSETQ.

The chain has TRBV29-1 and TRBJ2-5; TRBD2 might be the D (5 bases). Trimming removed 7 bases from V and 2 bases from J, with 11 bases in between. CDR1 and CDR2 from the germline V gene are SQVTM and ANQGSEA. This CDR3 contains 12 residues. Written as DNA, the CDR3 is TGCAGCGCCGACCGGGGACAAGAGACCCAGTACTTC. Encoded protein: CSADRGQETQYF.

This chain links TRBV20-1 with TRBJ2-7; D is unclear. This CDR3 has 15 residues. Germline CDR1 DFQATT, CDR2 SNEGSKA (reference sequence). This chain's CDR3 is CDARDRATSSYEQYF. Written as DNA, the CDR3 is TGCGATGCTAGAGATCGAGCCACCAGCTCCTACGAGCAGTACTTC.

J is TRBJ1-1 and V is TRBV20-1; unclear D gene. V lost 7 bases and J 11 bases, leaving 17 bases between the germline ends. This CDR3 contains 11 residues. Germline CDR1 DFQATT, CDR2 SNEGSKA (reference sequence). The CDR3 nucleotides read TGCAGTGTTAAAGAACCGGTTCACGCTTTCTTT. Protein sequence: CSVKEPVHAFF.

This clonotype was found many times. The V call is TRBV20-1, the J call TRBJ1-4; weak D call: TRBD1 (6 bases). The CDR3 length is 12 residues. Germline V gene sequence: CDR1 DFQATT, CDR2 SNEGSKA (reference sequence). The V end was cut by 2 bases, the J end by 7 bases, with 8 bases between. For the CDR3, the DNA is TGCAGTGCTAGAAGGGGGATTGAAAAACTGTTTTTT. It specifies CSARRGIEKLFF.

The rearrangement joins TRBV9 to TRBJ2-7; D is possibly TRBD1 (6 bases). From germline, CDR1 is SGDLS and CDR2 YYNGEE. The CDR3 totals 15 residues. V lost 3 bases to trimming and J lost 8 bases, with 21 bases between them. The chain's CDR3 is CASSAGQGSQPQQYF. CDR3 DNA: TGTGCCAGCAGCGCAGGTCAGGGGAGTCAGCCCCAGCAGTACTTC.

In regard to this clonotype: One end of the junction does not line up with germline, which may come from a read error. The gene calls are TRBV7-2 and TRBJ1-1, with unresolved D. Germline values: CDR1 SGHTA, CDR2 FQGNSA. The CDR3 extends over 14 amino acids. The CDR3 DNA reads TGCGCCAGCAGCTTAGATGATCAACCGCGGGATGCTTTCTTT. Translating gives CASSLDDQPRDAFF.

This clonotype was recorded at least ten times. V is TRBV2 and J is TRBJ1-2; 8 bases line up with TRBD1. J gave up 5 bases and V 4 bases, and 6 bases lay outside the gene matches. The CDR3 is made up of 14 amino acids. The germline gives CDR1 SNHLY, CDR2 FYNNEI. CDR3 amino acids: CASSVGQGHYGYTF. The CDR3 DNA reads as TGTGCCAGCAGTGTAGGACAGGGACATTATGGCTACACCTTC.

About this clonotype: Because the CDR3's place on the DNA is in doubt, the DNA is left out and the CDR3 is given as listed by TCRdb. The V call is TRBV7-8, the J call TRBJ2-7; no DNA check was done on the table's D call, TRBD2. The germline V gene encodes CDR1 SGHVS and CDR2 FQNEAQ. The CDR3 spans 16 amino acids, including both terminal residues. The CDR3 reads CASSPASRDEQYFQYF.